This TCR beta chain comes out of a study of blood T cell repertoires in COVID-19. Assay used: immunoSEQ multiplex PCR; TCRdb lists only in-frame clones, some missing. The repertoire holds around 310,000 clones, with around 92% as singletons. Trimming removed 7 bases from V and 4 bases from J, with 10 bases in between. This CDR3 region has 12 residues. Looked up from germline, CDR1 is WNHNN and CDR2 is SYGVQD (reference sequence). Enrolled through a virtual design, the participants were between 18 and 89 years of age and came from approximately 25 US areas. Self-reported history from a screening survey and questionnaire set each donor's cohort. Resolution of symptoms, clearance, or two negative PCRs was present in recovered Cohort 3 donors.

The clonotype comes from a woman in her thirties who had recovered from COVID-19. The specimen sequenced was PBMCs or T cells enriched from blood (not recorded which). The chain carries TRBV10-1 and TRBJ1-2; maybe TRBD1 (6 bases). The CDR3 nucleotides read TGCGCCAGCATCGAGACAGGCTATGGCTACACCTTC. As protein: CASIETGYGYTF.